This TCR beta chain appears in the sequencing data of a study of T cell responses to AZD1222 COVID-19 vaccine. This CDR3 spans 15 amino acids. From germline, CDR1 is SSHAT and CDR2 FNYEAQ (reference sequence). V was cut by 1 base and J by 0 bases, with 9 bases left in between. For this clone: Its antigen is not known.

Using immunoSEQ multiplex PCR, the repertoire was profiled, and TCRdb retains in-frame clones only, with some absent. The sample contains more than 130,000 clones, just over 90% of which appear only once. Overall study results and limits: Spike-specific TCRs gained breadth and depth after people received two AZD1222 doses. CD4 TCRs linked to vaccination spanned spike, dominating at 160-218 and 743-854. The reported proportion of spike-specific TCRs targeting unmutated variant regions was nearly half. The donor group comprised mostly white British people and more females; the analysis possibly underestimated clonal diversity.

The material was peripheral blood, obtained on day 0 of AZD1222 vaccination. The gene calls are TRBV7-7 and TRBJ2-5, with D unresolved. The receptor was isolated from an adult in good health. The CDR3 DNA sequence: TGTGCCAGCAGCTTAGGAGGCAATTACCAAGAGACCCAGTACTTC. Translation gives CASSLGGNYQETQYF.